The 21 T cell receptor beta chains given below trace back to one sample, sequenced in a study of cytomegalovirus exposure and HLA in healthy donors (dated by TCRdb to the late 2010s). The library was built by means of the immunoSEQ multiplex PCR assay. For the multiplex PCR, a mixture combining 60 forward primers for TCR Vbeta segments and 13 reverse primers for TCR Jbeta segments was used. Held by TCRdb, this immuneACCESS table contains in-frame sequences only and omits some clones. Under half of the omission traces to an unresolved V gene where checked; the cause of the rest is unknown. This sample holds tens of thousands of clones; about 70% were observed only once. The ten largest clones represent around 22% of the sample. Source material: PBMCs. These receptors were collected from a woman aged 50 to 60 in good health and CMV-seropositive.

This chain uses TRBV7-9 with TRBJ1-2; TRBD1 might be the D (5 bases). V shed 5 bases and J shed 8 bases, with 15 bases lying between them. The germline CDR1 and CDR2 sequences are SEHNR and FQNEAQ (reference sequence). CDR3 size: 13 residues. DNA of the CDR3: TGTGCCAGCAGCCCGACAGTCTCCAGGGGCTACACCTTC. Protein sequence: CASSPTVSRGYTF.

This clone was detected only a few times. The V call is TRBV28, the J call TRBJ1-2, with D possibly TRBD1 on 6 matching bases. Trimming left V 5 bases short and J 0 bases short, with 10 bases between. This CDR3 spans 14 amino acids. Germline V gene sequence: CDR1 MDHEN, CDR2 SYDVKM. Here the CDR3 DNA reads TGTGCCAGCAGTAGTCAGGGGCCTAACTATGGCTACACCTTC. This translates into CASSSQGPNYGYTF.

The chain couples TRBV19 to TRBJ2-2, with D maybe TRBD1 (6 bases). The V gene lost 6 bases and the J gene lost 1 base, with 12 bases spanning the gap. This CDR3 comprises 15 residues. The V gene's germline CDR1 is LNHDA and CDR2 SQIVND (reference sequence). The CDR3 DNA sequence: TGTGCCAGTAGCCGCCGCAGGGGGAACACCGGGGAGCTGTTTTTT. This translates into CASSRRRGNTGELFF.

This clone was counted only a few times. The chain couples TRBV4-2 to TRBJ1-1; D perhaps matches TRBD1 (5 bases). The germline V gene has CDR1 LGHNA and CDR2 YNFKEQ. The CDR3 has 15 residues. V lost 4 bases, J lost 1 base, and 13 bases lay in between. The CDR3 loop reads CASSRKAQGNTEAFF. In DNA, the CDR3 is TGTGCCAGCAGCCGGAAAGCGCAGGGGAACACTGAAGCTTTCTTT.

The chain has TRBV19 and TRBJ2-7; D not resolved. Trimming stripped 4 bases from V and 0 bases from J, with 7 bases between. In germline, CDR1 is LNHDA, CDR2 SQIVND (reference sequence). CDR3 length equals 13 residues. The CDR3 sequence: CASSTGSSYEQYF. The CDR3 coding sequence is TGTGCCAGTAGTACAGGATCCTCCTACGAGCAGTACTTC.

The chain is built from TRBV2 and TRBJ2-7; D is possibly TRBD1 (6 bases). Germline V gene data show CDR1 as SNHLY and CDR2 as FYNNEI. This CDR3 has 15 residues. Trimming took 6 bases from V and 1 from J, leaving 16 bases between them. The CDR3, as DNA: TGTGCCAGCAGAACGACAGGACAGAATTCCTACGAGCAGTACTTC. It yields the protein CASRTTGQNSYEQYF. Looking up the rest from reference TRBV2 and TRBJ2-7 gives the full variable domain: EPEVTQTPSHQVTQMGQEVILRCVPISNHLYFYWYRQILGQKVEFLVSFYNNEISEKSEIFDDQFSVERPDGSNFTLKIRSTKLEDSAMYFCASRTTGQNSYEQYFGPGTRLTVT.

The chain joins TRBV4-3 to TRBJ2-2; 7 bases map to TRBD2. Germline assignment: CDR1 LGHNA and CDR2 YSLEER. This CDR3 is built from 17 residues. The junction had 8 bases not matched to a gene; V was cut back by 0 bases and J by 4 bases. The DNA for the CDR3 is TGCGCCAGCAGCCAAGATGGAGTAGCGGGCCTCACCGGGGAGCTGTTTTTT. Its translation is CASSQDGVAGLTGELFF.

The CDR3 nucleotides read TGCGCCAGCTCCCCCCCCCACGCGGGGCCCTCCGATGAGCAGTTCTTC. This gives the protein CASSPPHAGPSDEQFF. This chain uses TRBV5-1 with TRBJ2-1; possibly TRBD2 for D (6 bases). V was shortened by 7 bases and J by 8 bases, with 25 bases between the two germline ends. Germline V CDR1 and CDR2: SGHRS, YFSETQ. This CDR3 spans 16 amino acids.

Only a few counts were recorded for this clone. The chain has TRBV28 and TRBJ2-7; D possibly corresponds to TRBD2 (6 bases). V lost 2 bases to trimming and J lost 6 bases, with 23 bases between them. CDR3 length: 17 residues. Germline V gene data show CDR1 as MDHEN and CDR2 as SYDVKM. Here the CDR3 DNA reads TGTGCCAGCAGTTTAGGCGTCGCTACGGGAGAACACAGCGAGCAGTACTTC. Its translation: CASSLGVATGEHSEQYF.

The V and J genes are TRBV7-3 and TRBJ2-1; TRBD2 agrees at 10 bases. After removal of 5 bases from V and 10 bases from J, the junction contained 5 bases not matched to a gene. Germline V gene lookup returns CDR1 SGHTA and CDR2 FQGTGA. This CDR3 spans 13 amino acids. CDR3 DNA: TGTGCCAGCAGCGCCCTTAGCGGGGGGGAGCAGTTCTTC. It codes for CASSALSGGEQFF.

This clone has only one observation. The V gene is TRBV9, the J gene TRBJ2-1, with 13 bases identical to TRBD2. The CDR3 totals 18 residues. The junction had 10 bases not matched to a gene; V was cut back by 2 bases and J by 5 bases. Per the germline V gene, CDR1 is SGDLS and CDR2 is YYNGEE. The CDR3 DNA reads TGTGCCAGCAGCGTCGGACTAGCGGGAGATTTATTTCACAATGAGCAGTTCTTC. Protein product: CASSVGLAGDLFHNEQFF.

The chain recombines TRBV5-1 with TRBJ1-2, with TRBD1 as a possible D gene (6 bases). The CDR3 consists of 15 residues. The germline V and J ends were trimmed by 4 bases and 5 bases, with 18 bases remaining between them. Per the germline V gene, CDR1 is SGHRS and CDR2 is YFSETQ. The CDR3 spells CASSMDSAGEYGYTF. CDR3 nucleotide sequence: TGCGCCAGCAGCATGGACAGTGCGGGGGAATATGGCTACACCTTC.

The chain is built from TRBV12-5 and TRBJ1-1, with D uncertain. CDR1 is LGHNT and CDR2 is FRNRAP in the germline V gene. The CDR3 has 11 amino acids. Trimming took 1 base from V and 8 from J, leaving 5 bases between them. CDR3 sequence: CASGLATEAFF. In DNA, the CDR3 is TGTGCTAGTGGTTTGGCTACCGAAGCTTTCTTT.

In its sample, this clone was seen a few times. The CDR3, as DNA: TGTGCCAGCAGTACTCAGGACAGGGCGAACACCGGGGAGCTGTTTTTT. Encoded protein: CASSTQDRANTGELFF. The chain recombines TRBV28 with TRBJ2-2, with 8 bases identical to TRBD1. This CDR3 has 16 amino acids. Germline CDR1 reads MDHEN; CDR2 reads SYDVKM. The ends lost 5 bases at V and 0 bases at J; junction bases unmatched: 5.

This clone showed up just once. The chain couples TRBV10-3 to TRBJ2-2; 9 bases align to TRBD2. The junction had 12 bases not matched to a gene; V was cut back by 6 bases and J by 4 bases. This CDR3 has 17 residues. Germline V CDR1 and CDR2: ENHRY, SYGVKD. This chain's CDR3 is CAISLAAGGPGTGELFF. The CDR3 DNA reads TGTGCCATCAGCCTTGCCGCGGGGGGGCCGGGCACCGGGGAGCTGTTTTTT.

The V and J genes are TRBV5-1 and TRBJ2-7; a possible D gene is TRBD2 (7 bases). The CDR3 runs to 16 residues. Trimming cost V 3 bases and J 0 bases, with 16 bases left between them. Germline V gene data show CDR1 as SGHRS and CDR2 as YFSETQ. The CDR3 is CASSWMGGPSSYEQYF. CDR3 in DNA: TGCGCCAGCAGCTGGATGGGGGGGCCGAGCTCCTACGAGCAGTACTTC.

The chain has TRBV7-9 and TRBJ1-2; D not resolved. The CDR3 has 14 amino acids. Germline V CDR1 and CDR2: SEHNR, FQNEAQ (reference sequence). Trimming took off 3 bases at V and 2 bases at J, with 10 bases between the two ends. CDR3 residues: CASSFNSENYGYTF. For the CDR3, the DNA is TGTGCCAGCAGCTTTAACAGTGAGAACTATGGCTACACCTTC.

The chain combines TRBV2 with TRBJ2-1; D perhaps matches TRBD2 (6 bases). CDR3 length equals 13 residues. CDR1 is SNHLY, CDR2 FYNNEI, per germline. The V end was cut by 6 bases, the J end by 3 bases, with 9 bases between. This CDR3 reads CASSREVYNEQFF. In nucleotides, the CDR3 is TGTGCCAGCAGCAGGGAGGTCTACAATGAGCAGTTCTTC.

The DNA for the CDR3 is TGTGCCAGCAGCTACGTCCCGGGACAGGGGTGGAACACTGAAGCTTTCTTT. Translated: CASSYVPGQGWNTEAFF. The rearrangement links TRBV7-9 to TRBJ1-1; 10 nucleotides agree with TRBD1. Losses at the gene ends were 4 bases for V and 1 base for J; bases not matched to a gene: 9. The CDR3 length is 17 residues. Germline V gives CDR1 SEHNR, CDR2 FQNEAQ (reference sequence).

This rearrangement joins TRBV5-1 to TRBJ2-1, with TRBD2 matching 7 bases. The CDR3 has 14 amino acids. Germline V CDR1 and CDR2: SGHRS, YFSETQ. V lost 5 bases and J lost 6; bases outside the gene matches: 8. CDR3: CASRFSTGGNEQFF. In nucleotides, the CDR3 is TGCGCCAGCAGATTCTCCACGGGGGGCAATGAGCAGTTCTTC.

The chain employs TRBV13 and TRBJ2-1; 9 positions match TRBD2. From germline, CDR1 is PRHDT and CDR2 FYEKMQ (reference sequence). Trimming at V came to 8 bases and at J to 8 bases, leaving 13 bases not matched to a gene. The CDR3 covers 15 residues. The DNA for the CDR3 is TGTGCCAGCTCCGCTACGAGCGGGGGGCGCCATGAGCAGTTCTTC. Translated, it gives CASSATSGGRHEQFF.